The entry below gives a single TCR beta chain sequence along with its context. This clonotype was counted a few times. The antigen it recognizes is unknown. The input lacks base qualities; no much larger clone sits a single base away. The meaning of the sample's time point label: blood at routine non-recurrence follow-up after resection. Whole RNA extracted from tumor and nontumor lung tissue, or from cryopreserved PBMC samples, was used for TCR sequencing without cell sorting. A patient was chosen for TCR sequencing only when enough RNA was available from at least two tumor regions. Receptors were amplified or captured by 5' RACE. The listed sequencing device is NextSeq 500. To allow correction of PCR and sequencing errors, the TCR library protocol tagged every TCR cDNA molecule with a unique molecular identifier. The paper's data handling went like this. TCR identification, UMI-based error correction and CDR3 extraction were performed with Decombinator tools. TCRs above a frequency of 2 per 1,000, corresponding to the top 1% of the tumor frequency distribution, were defined as expanded. Renyi diversity was calculated using the R vegan package after each repertoire was subsampled 100 times to 5,000 TCRs. To build CDR3 similarity networks, amino acid triplet string-kernel similarity was used, and CDR3s were connected when their pairwise similarity was above 0.82. TCRdb handled the public reads itself, with Q25 trimming in fastp and clone calling in MiXCR, and kept productive beta chains. Here each entry gathers all rows of one CDR3 protein and keeps the most common genes and DNA. The V and J calls shown here were made by TCRdb, not taken from the authors' results. The sample records under 150,000 distinct CDR3 sequences, roughly 10% of which are singletons. The ten most abundant clones make up around 24% of the sample.

This sample was included in a study of spatial heterogeneity in lung cancer (dated by TCRdb to about 2019). With regard to the full study: Donors were some 78 patients with early-stage, untreated non-small cell lung cancer from the lung TRACERx cohort. In the raw uncorrected reads, each unique combination of TCR and UMI appeared more than ten times on average. The study quantitatively compared TCR alpha and beta repertoires across multiple tumor regions, matched nontumor lung and blood in non-small cell lung cancer. TCR repertoire features were related to nonsynonymous mutation counts determined by whole-exome sequencing of tumor tissue. Follow-up PBMC samples were sequenced whenever the samples were available, and the median time to follow-up was roughly two years after resection. At surgery, both alpha and beta chains were TCR-sequenced in roughly 230 tumor regions, fewer than 80 matched nontumor lung samples and some 60 PBMC samples. More beta-chain than alpha-chain transcripts were consistently detected, likely reflecting higher beta-chain transcript abundance.

General study outcomes and caveats: Comparisons of baseline and follow-up blood repertoires included only around 13 patients. Ubiquitous expanded tumor TCRs were detected in blood more often at tumor resection than at routine follow-up. Confirming at a functional level the hypothesis that regional TCRs recognize regional mutations was considered to require additional single-cell paired TCR alpha and beta sequencing.

The germline V gene (reference sequence) sets CDR1 to SGHKS and CDR2 to YYEKEE. Germline trimming amounts to 1 base on V and 8 bases on J, with 6 as the count of junction bases outside the gene matches. The CDR3 starts with the cysteine, ends with the phenylalanine, and has 15 residues. Kept here is only the CDR3 DNA, which spans 45 bases and is read in frame from base 1. The sequence is built from TRBV5-5 and TRBJ2-1; 10 bases in the middle match TRBD2. Sequenced material: PBMCs, taken at follow-up. The sequence was collected from a female donor with early-stage non-small cell lung cancer. CDR3 sequence: CASSLLAGVYDEQFF. The DNA sequence is as follows: TGTGCCAGCAGCTTGCTAGCGGGAGTATACGATGAGCAGTTCTTC.